These T cell receptor beta chains were read from a single sample in a study of CD8 T cells in ankylosing spondylitis. TCRdb re-analysed the 5' RACE reads in MiXCR, keeping a single row per CDR3 protein. The sample lists about 450,000 distinct CDR3 sequences, about 24% occurring once. Sequences were obtained from blood, either unsorted or a sorted T cell fraction (not recorded which). The receptors derive from a male donor with ankylosing spondylitis. Both conserved end residues are part of each CDR3. The order of the fields is J gene, V gene, CDR3 protein.

TRBJ2-3	TRBV29-1	CSVMLAGSTDTQYF
TRBJ2-5	TRBV20-1	CSARRTGLQETQYF
TRBJ2-1	TRBV10-3	CAISDSRSGVLGNEQFF
TRBJ1-2	TRBV3-1	CASSQRDRVHTF
TRBJ2-3	TRBV4-2	CASSQDIAGVGTQYF
TRBJ1-1	TRBV5-1	CASSLAFGGATEAFF
TRBJ2-3	TRBV2	CAGNIATDTQYF
TRBJ1-2	TRBV10-2	CATGRGAMNGYTF
TRBJ1-5	TRBV4-1	CASSQGGTGYQPQHF
TRBJ2-3	TRBV5-1	CASSPTTLSDTQYF
TRBJ2-5	TRBV13	CASSPDGAQETQYF
TRBJ2-2	TRBV15	CATSRDRSGRVGELFF
TRBJ1-1	TRBV3-1	CASSQEAVRGTEAFF
TRBJ1-2	TRBV15	CATSRDLWDMRVDGYTF
TRBJ1-1	TRBV12-3/TRBV12-4	CASRSQRSEAFF
TRBJ2-7	TRBV29-1	CSARTATYEQYF
TRBJ2-5	TRBV20-1	CSARTSGNLIGAQYF
TRBJ1-1	TRBV6-5	CASSYSQGLTEAFF
TRBJ1-5	TRBV20-1	CSAETDPYNQPQHF
TRBJ1-5	TRBV7-6	CASSPRGHSNQPQHF
TRBJ1-4	TRBV24-1	CATSDRDRTSEKLFF
TRBJ1-2	TRBV27	CASRGQGANYGYTF